This passage covers 10 T cell receptor beta chains from one sample sequenced in a study of T cell repertoires in cytomegalovirus infection. TCRdb processed the reads anew with MiXCR; each CDR3 protein has one entry. The sample has some 250,000 distinct CDR3 sequences, 9.1% seen once; the top ten hold roughly 16%. Specimen: PBMCs. Receptors originate from a human donor in good health (CMV status not recorded). Some clones in this sample may be carry-over from other donors' samples.

In this sample, this clonotype turned up many times. The chain combines TRBV7-8 with TRBJ1-1; D gene unclear. This CDR3 is 13 amino acids long. Looked up from germline, CDR1 is SGHVS and CDR2 is FQNEAQ. Trimming cost V 5 bases and J 4 bases, with 11 bases left between them. The CDR3 sequence is CASSRGLTTEAFF. The CDR3 DNA follows: TGTGCCAGCAGCCGAGGGTTGACCACTGAAGCTTTCTTT.

This clonotype has a count of ten or more. The chain employs TRBV19 and TRBJ2-1; possibly TRBD1 or TRBD2 for D (5 bases each). Trimming took 7 bases from V and 6 from J, leaving 19 bases between them. The CDR3 length is 15 residues. Germline CDR1 is LNHDA and CDR2 is SQIVND (reference sequence). DNA of the CDR3: TGTGCCAGTAAGTTAACCCCCGGGGCCAGCAATGAGCAGTTCTTC. It encodes CASKLTPGASNEQFF.

The V gene is TRBV6-2 or TRBV6-3, the J gene TRBJ1-1; tentative D call: TRBD1 (5 bases). This CDR3 has 15 amino acids. In germline, CDR1 is MNHEY, CDR2 SVGEGT. The germline V and J ends were trimmed by 7 bases and 0 bases, with 15 bases remaining between them. The CDR3 nucleotides read TGTGCCAGCATCCCGGGGGTACTCATGAACACTGAAGCTTTCTTT. Amino acid sequence: CASIPGVLMNTEAFF.

This chain links TRBV15 with TRBJ2-3; D unclear. Germline V gene data show CDR1 as LNHNV and CDR2 as YYDKDF (reference sequence). The CDR3 is made up of 16 amino acids. V lost 0 bases and J lost 0, with 10 bases in between. CDR3 in DNA: TGTGCCACCAGCAGAGACAGGTACTCGAGCACAGATACGCAGTATTTT. Translated, it gives CATSRDRYSSTDTQYF.

The genes are TRBV7-2 and TRBJ1-2, with 10 nucleotides matching TRBD1. Per the germline V gene, CDR1 is SGHTA and CDR2 is FQGNSA. Trimming took 1 base from V and 2 from J; bases not matched to a gene: 4. The CDR3 has 16 residues. The CDR3 DNA reads as TGTGCCAGCAGCTTAGAAGCGACAGGGGGCAACTATGGCTACACCTTC. As protein: CASSLEATGGNYGYTF.

The table lists this clonotype with a few counts. V usage is TRBV20-1 and J usage is TRBJ2-7, with D unclear. The CDR3 contains 13 residues. Trimming shortened V by 1 base and J by 4 bases, and 11 bases separated the two germline ends. From germline, CDR1 is DFQATT and CDR2 SNEGSKA (reference sequence). The CDR3 DNA is TGCAGTGCTAGAGCCATAAGTGGGTACGAGCAGTACTTC. It encodes CSARAISGYEQYF.

The rearrangement links TRBV7-9 to TRBJ2-2, with D maybe TRBD1 (5 bases). The ends were cut back, 2 bases at V and 0 bases at J, with 7 bases in the middle. Germline V gene data show CDR1 as SEHNR and CDR2 as FQNEAQ (reference sequence). The CDR3 extends over 15 amino acids. CDR3 sequence: CASSLTGSNTGELFF. Here the CDR3 DNA reads TGTGCCAGCAGCTTAACAGGCTCGAACACCGGGGAGCTGTTTTTT.

The chain carries TRBV28 and TRBJ1-4; D remains ambiguous. Looked up from germline, CDR1 is MDHEN and CDR2 is SYDVKM. The CDR3 is 15 residues long. With 4 bases removed from V and 3 bases from J, the gap between germline ends came to 12 bases. CDR3 nucleotides: TGTGCCAGCAGTTCAGCGGGGTCAGCTAATGAAAAACTGTTTTTT. It encodes CASSSAGSANEKLFF.

This clonotype showed up many times. This sequence joins TRBV7-2 and TRBJ1-4; possible D gene TRBD1, 6 bases. Per germline, CDR1 SGHTA and CDR2 FQGNSA. Trimming left V 1 base short and J 8 bases short, with 14 bases between. The CDR3 consists of 15 residues. The CDR3: CASSLEGHRGEKLFF. In DNA, the CDR3 is TGTGCCAGCAGCTTAGAGGGACACCGAGGAGAAAAACTGTTTTTT. Full variable domain (rest looked up from reference TRBV7-2 and TRBJ1-4): GAGVSQSPSNKVTEKGKDVELRCDPISGHTALYWYRQSLGQGLEFLIYFQGNSAPDKSGLPSDRFSAERTGGSVSTLTIQRTQQEDSAVYLCASSLEGHRGEKLFFGSGTQLSVL.

This clonotype has ten or more counts. The rearrangement links TRBV6-2 or TRBV6-3 to TRBJ2-1; 11 nucleotides match TRBD2. CDR3 length equals 17 residues. Germline trimming cut 6 bases from V and 6 bases from J; bases unmatched to any gene: 13. Germline-derived CDR1 and CDR2 are MNHEY and SVGEGT. CDR3 loop: CASSSFSGLADFNEQFF. CDR3 coding DNA: TGTGCCAGCAGCTCCTTTTCGGGACTAGCGGATTTCAATGAGCAGTTCTTC.